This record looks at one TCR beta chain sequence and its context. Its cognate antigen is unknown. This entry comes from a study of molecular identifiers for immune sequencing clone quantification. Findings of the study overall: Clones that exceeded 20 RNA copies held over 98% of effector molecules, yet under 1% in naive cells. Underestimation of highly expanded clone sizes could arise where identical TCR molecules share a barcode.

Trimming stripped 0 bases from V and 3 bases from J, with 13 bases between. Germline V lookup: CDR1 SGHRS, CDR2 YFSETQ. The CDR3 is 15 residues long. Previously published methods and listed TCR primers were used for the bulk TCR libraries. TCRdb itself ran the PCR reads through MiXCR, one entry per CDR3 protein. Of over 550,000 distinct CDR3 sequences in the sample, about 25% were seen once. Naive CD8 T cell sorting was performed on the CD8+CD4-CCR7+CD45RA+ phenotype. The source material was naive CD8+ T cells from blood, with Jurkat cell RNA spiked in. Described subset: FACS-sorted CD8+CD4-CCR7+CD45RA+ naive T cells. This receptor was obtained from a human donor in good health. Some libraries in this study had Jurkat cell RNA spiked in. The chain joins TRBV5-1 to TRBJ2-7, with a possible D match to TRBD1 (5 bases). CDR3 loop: CASSLEQAQHYEQYF. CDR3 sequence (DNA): TGCGCCAGCAGCTTGGAACAGGCTCAGCACTACGAGCAGTACTTC. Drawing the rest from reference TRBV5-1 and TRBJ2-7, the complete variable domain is KAGVTQTPRYLIKTRGQQVTLSCSPISGHRSVSWYQQTPGQGLQFLFEYFSETQRNKGNFPGRFSGRQFSNSRSEMNVSTLELGDSALYLCASSLEQAQHYEQYFGPGTRLTVT.